The clone carrying this T cell receptor beta chain was seen only a few times. The data are from a study of blood T cell repertoires in COVID-19. Study-wide context: The samples span acute and convalescent COVID-19 from the United States, Italy and Spain. Sample material is recorded as cDNA or gDNA derived from T cells, B-cell-depleted T cells, or PBMCs.

As handled by the study authors: Estimation of nucleated cell counts relied on the amplification of reference gene primers. Generated by immunoSEQ multiplex PCR, the TCRdb table keeps only in-frame clones and is missing some. The V and J calls and clone size are taken from that table; D and trimming were inferred from the DNA. The sample records 150,000 to 180,000 clones, approximately 84% being singletons. Sequenced: peripheral blood. This receptor was taken from a woman in her sixties with COVID-19, enrolled during active disease.

CDR3 nucleotides: TGTGCCAGCAGCTTAGAACAGAAGCAGTACTTC. Translated, it gives CASSLEQKQYF. This chain links TRBV7-9 with TRBJ2-7, with no clear D. The V end lost 1 base, the J end lost 8 bases, and 6 bases lay between the germline ends. CDR1 is SEHNR and CDR2 is FQNEAQ in the germline V gene (reference sequence). This CDR3 has 11 amino acids.